This T cell receptor beta chain was obtained from a study of T cell responses to AZD1222 COVID-19 vaccine (dated by TCRdb to about 2021). The study in broad terms: AZD1222 recipients with second doses at about 4 weeks or about 12 weeks were pooled, because spike-specific TCR depth and breadth did not differ between schedules. TCR sequencing was performed for about 250 trial participants, of whom roughly 200 were given two doses of AZD1222 and some 26 were given two doses of MenACWY control vaccine. Trial participants were enrolled by age into 18-55, 56-69 and 70-plus year subgroups, with around 140, 26 and 57 TCR-sequenced participants respectively. Overall study outcomes, separate from this receptor: Because no samples from the day 14 peak response were available, repertoires could be characterized only after the peak T cell response. Participants were mostly white British and included more females than males, and it was suggested by the authors that clonal diversity may have been underestimated. After two AZD1222 doses, both the breadth and the depth of spike-specific TCRs were significantly higher than at day 0 and than in MenACWY recipients. Only a handful of AZD1222 recipients were SARS-CoV-2 seropositive at baseline, limiting conclusions about previously exposed vaccinees. The vaccine-associated CD4 TCRs covered the entire spike protein, and the dominant responses fell in regions 160-218 and 743-854. Nearly half of unique spike-specific TCRs reportedly recognized epitopes outside regions mutated in the B.1.351 and B.1.1.7 variants. In the small 56-69-year group, the increase in depth fell short of significance, most likely because of low power.

Comments on this clone: No cognate antigen has been identified for it. Nothing much larger sits one base from this clone, and base qualities are not available.

From the germline V gene, CDR1 is SGHRS and CDR2 is YFSETQ. The CDR3, from cysteine to phenylalanine, totals 15 residues. Only CDR3 DNA remains: 45 bases, in frame from the first base. Cut back by 5 bases and 0 bases, the V and J ends lie 15 bases apart. The CDR3 regions of human TCRbeta chains were analyzed by immunosequencing. The paper's processing steps were these. TCRs in the repertoires were compared against a reference library of SARS-CoV-2-specific TCRs that had been generated with the MIRA antigen-specificity platform. Breadth meant the fraction of unique TCRs that were SARS-CoV-2-associated, whereas depth meant the fraction of total T cells that were SARS-CoV-2-associated. Each spike-specific TCR was assigned to its reactive spike region and to a CD4 or CD8 class using the MIRA data. Log10-transformed breadth and depth values were compared by one-way ANOVA with Sidak's multiple comparisons tests. TCRdb mirrors the immuneACCESS table, restricted to in-frame sequences. Some clones are absent from its copies; in checked studies, under half trace to an unresolved V gene, and the reason for the others is unknown. For V, J and clone size, that table is used; D and trimming come from the DNA. Here the sample has approximately 160,000 clones; approximately 90% occur a single time. Approximately 4.4% of the sample belongs to the ten largest clones.

The time point label for this specimen denotes: baseline before first vaccination. Vaccinee samples were obtained from the UK trials COV001 and COV002, which included a single-blind randomized controlled phase 2/3 trial of AZD1222 (ChAdOx1 nCoV-19) in healthy adults. Trial participant PBMC samples were collected at day 0 and day 28 after the second dose for TCRbeta chain sequencing. The material was peripheral blood, obtained on day 0 of AZD1222 vaccination. The sequence is built from TRBV5-1 and TRBJ2-7; TRBD1 is a possible D gene, resting on 7 matching bases. This receptor was obtained from an adult in good health. In nucleotide form, the sequence is TGCGCCAGCAGACAGCAGGGGGGCAGCTCCTACGAGCAGTACTTC. This translates into CASRQQGGSSYEQYF. The full variable domain, with segments outside the CDR3 supplied by the reference TRBV5-1 and TRBJ2-7 proteins, appears as KAGVTQTPRYLIKTRGQQVTLSCSPISGHRSVSWYQQTPGQGLQFLFEYFSETQRNKGNFPGRFSGRQFSNSRSEMNVSTLELGDSALYLCASRQQGGSSYEQYFGPGTRLTVT.